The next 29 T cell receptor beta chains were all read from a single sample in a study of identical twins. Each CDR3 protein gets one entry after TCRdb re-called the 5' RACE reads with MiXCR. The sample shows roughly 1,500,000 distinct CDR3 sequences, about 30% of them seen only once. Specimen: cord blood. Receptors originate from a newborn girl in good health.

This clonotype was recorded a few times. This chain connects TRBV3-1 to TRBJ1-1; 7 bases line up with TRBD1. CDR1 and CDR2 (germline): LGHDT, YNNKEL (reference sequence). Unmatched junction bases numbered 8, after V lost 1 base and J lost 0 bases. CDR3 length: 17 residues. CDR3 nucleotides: TGTGCCAGCAGCCAAGGCCGCCGAGGGGGCATGAACACTGAAGCTTTCTTT. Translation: CASSQGRRGGMNTEAFF.

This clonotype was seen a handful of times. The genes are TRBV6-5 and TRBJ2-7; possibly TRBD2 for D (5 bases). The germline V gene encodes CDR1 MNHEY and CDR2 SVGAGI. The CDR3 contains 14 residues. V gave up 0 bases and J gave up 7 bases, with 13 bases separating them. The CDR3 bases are TGTGCCAGCAGTTACTCCACGAGGAGGAATGAGCAGTACTTC. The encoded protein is CASSYSTRRNEQYF.

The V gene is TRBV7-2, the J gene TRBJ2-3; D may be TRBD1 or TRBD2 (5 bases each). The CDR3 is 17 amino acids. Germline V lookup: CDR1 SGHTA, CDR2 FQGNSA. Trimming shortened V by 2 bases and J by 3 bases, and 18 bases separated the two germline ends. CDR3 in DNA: TGTGCCAGCAGCTTAATTTCCACGGGACGCTATACAGATACGCAGTATTTT. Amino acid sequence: CASSLISTGRYTDTQYF.

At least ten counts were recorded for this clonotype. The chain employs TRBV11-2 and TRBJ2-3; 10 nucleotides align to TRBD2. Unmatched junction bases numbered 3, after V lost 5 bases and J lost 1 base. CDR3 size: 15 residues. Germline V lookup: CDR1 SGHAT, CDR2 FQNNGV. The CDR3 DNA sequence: TGTGCCAGCAGCACGCTAGCGGGGGGCACAGATACGCAGTATTTT. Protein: CASSTLAGGTDTQYF.

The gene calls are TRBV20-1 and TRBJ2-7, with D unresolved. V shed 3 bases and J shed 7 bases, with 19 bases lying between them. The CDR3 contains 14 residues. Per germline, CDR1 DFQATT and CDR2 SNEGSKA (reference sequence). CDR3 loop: CSASGQAGKLEQYF. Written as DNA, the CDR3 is TGCAGTGCTAGTGGGCAGGCAGGAAAGTTAGAGCAGTACTTC.

The CDR3, as DNA: TGCGCCAGCCGGGACTCGAGCTCCTATAATTCACCCCTCCACTTT. This sequence encodes CASRDSSSYNSPLHF. This chain joins TRBV5-1 and TRBJ1-6; D perhaps matches TRBD1 (5 bases). Germline assignment: CDR1 SGHRS and CDR2 YFSETQ. Trimming removed 7 bases at V and 0 bases at J, with 11 bases between. The CDR3 extends over 15 amino acids.

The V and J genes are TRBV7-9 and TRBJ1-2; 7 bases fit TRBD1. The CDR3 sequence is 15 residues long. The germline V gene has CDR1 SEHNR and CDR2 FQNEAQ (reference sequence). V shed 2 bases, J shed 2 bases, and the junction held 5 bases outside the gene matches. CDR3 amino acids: CASSLTQGSNYGYTF. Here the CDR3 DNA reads TGTGCCAGCAGCTTAACACAGGGGTCGAACTATGGCTACACCTTC.

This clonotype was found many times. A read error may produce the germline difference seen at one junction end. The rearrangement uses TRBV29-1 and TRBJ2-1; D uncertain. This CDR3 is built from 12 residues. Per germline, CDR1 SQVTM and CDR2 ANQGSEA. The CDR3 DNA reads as TGCAGCGTTGCGCGAGGCTACTATGAGCAGTTCTTC. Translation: CSVARGYYEQFF.

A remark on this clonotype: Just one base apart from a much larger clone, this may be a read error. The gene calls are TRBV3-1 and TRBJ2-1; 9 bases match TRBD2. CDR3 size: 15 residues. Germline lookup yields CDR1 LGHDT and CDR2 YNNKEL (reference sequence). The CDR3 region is CASSQGGGAYNERFF. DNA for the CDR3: TGTGCCAGCAGCCAAGGCGGGGGGGCCTACAATGAGCGGTTCTTC.

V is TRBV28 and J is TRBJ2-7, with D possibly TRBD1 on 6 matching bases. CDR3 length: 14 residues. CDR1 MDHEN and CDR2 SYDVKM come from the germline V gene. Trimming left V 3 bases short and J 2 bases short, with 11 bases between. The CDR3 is CASSLDRQAYEQYF. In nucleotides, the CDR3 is TGTGCCAGCAGTTTGGACCGACAGGCCTACGAGCAGTACTTC.

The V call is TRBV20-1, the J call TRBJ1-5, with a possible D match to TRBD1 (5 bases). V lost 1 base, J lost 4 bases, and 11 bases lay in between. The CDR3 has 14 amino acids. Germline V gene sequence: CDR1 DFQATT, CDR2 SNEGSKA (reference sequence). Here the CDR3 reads CSARVGPANQPQHF. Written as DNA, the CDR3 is TGCAGTGCTAGAGTGGGGCCCGCTAATCAGCCCCAGCATTTT.

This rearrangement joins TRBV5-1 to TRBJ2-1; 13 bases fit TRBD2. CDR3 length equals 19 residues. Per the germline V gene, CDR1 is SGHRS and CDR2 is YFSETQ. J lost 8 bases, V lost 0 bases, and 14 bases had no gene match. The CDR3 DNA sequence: TGCGCCAGCAGCTTGGTGCCGGTGGTAGGGACTAGCGGGGCCCATGAGCAGTTCTTC. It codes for CASSLVPVVGTSGAHEQFF.

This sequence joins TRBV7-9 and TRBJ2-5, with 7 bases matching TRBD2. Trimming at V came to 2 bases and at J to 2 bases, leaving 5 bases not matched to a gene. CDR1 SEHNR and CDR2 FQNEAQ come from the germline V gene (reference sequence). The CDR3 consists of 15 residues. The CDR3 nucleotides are TGTGCCAGCAGCTTAACAGCGGGAAGGCAAGAGACCCAGTACTTC. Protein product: CASSLTAGRQETQYF.

CDR3 in amino acids: CASSHSRTVSYNSPLHF. The CDR3 bases are TGTGCCAGCAGCCATTCGAGAACGGTCTCCTATAATTCACCCCTCCACTTT. The rearrangement joins TRBV7-9 to TRBJ1-6, with D uncertain. The length of the CDR3 is 17 residues. Germline V gene lookup returns CDR1 SEHNR and CDR2 FQNEAQ (reference sequence). V lost 5 bases and J lost 0, with 14 bases in between.

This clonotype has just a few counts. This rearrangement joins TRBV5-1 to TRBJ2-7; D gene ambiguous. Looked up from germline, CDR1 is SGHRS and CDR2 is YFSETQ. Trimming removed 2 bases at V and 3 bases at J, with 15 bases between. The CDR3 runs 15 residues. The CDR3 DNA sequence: TGCGCCAGCAGCTTAAAGTTGGCTACTTACTACGAGCAGTACTTC. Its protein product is CASSLKLATYYEQYF.

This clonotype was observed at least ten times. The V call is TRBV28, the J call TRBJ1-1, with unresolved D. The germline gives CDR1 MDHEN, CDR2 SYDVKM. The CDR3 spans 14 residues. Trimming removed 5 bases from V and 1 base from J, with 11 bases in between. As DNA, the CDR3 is TGTGCCAGCAGTCCCGGACGGCCGAACACTGAAGCTTTCTTT. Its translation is CASSPGRPNTEAFF.

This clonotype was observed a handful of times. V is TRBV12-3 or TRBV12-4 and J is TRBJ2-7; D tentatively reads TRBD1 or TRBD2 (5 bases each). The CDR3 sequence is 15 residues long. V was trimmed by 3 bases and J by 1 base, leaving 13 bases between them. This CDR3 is CASSFQTGRSYEQYF. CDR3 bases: TGTGCCAGCAGTTTCCAAACGGGACGGTCCTACGAGCAGTACTTC.

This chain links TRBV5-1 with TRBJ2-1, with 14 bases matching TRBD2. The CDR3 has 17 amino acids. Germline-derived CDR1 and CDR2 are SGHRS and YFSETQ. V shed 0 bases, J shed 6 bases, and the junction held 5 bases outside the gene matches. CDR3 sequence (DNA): TGCGCCAGCAGCTTGGAACCGGGACTAGCGGGAGTCAATGAGCAGTTCTTC. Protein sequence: CASSLEPGLAGVNEQFF.

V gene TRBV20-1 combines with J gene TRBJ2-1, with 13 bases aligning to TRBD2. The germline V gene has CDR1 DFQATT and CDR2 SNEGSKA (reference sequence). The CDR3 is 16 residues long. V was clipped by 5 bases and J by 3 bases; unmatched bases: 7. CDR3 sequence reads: CSAHPGTSGVYNEQFF. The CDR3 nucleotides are TGCAGTGCTCACCCCGGGACTAGCGGGGTCTACAATGAGCAGTTCTTC.

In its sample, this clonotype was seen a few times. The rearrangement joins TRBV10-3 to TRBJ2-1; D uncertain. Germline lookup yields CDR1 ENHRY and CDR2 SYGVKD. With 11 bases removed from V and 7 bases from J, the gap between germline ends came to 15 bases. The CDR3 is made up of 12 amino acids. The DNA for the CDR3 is TGTGCCCCACACGACGGGTGGAATGAGCAGTTCTTC. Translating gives CAPHDGWNEQFF.

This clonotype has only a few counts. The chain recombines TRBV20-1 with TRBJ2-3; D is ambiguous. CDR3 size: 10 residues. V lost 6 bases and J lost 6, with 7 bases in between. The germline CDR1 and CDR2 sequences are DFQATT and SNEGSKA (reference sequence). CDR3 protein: CSAPMDTQYF. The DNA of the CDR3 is TGCAGTGCCCCTATGGATACGCAGTATTTT.

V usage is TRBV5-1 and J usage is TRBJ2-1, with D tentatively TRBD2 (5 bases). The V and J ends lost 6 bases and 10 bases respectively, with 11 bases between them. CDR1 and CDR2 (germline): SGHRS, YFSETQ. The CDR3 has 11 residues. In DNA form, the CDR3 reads TGCGCCAGCACCGACTACTACGAGCAGTTCTTC. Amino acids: CASTDYYEQFF.

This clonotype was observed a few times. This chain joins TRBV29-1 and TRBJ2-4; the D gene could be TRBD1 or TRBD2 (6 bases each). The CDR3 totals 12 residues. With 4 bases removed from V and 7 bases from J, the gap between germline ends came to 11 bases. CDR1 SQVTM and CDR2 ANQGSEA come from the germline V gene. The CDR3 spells CSVVSGANIQYF. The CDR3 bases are TGCAGCGTTGTTTCGGGGGCGAACATTCAGTACTTC.

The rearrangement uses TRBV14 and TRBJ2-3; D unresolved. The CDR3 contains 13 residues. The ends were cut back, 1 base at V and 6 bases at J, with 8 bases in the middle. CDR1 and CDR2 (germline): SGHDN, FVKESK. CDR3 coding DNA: TGTGCCAGCAGCCAAGCTTCGCAGGATACGCAGTATTTT. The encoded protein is CASSQASQDTQYF.

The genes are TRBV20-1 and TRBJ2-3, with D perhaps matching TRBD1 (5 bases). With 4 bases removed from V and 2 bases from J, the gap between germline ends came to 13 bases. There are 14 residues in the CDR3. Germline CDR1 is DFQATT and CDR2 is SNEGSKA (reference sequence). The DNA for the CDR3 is TGCAGTGCTACCGGACACCTTATCACAGATACGCAGTATTTT. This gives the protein CSATGHLITDTQYF.

The DNA of the CDR3 is TGTGCCAGCAGCAACTTGTTGTACCTCTTCCAGGGCGGCAATCAGCCCCAGCATTTT. Encoded protein: CASSNLLYLFQGGNQPQHF. This chain joins TRBV21-1 and TRBJ1-5; TRBD1 is the table's D call and was not checked against the DNA. TRBV21-1 is shown as a pseudogene. The CDR3 length is 19 residues.

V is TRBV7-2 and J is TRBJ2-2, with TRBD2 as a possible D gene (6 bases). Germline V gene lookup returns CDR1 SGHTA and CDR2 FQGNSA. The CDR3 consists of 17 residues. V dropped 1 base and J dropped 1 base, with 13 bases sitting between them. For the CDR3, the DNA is TGTGCCAGCAGCTTAGTGGCGACTAGGCGGAACACCGGGGAGCTGTTTTTT. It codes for CASSLVATRRNTGELFF.

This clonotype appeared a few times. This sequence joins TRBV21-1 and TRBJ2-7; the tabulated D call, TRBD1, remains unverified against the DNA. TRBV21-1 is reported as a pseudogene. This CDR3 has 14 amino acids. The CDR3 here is CASSMRQGDNEQYF. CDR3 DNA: TGTGCCAGCAGCATGAGGCAGGGGGACAATGAGCAGTACTTC.

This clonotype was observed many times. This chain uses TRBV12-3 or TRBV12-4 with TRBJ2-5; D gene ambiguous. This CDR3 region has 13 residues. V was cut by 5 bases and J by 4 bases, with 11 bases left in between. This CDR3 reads CASSRGSRETQYF. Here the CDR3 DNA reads TGTGCCAGCAGTAGAGGTTCTAGAGAGACCCAGTACTTC.